This T cell receptor beta chain was sequenced for a study of T-cell reconstitution after alpha-beta-depleted transplantation in children. This clonotype was seen once. Antigen unknown. As it was prepared, the TCRbeta library received unique molecular identifiers. In TCRdb, the PCR reads were re-called with MiXCR into one record per CDR3 protein. The sample carries approximately 400,000 distinct CDR3 sequences, roughly 15% recorded once. Germline CDR1 MDHEN, CDR2 SYDVKM. V dropped 6 bases and J dropped 4 bases, with 10 bases sitting between them. This CDR3 region has 13 residues. Study findings and constraints: Some patients' high day-60 TCRbeta diversity was traced to surviving recipient T cells and thymic progenitors. Where alpha-beta T cells came from about two months after transplant was reportedly several hundred expanded graft clones. One year after transplant, T-cell counts and diversity came mostly from newly produced T cells.

This receptor was taken from a boy less than two years old who had a stem cell transplant for Wiskott-Aldrich syndrome, so the T cells may come from the graft donor. Here the sequenced sample was PBMCs, mostly from graft donor cells, taken 360 days after TCRalphabeta/CD19-depleted stem cell transplant. The rearrangement links TRBV28 to TRBJ2-1; TRBD2 is a possible D gene (6 bases). This CDR3 reads CASSIGRYNEQFF. CDR3 DNA: TGTGCCAGCAGCATAGGGAGGTACAATGAGCAGTTCTTC.